One sample yielded the 6 T cell receptor beta chains listed below, sequenced in a study of T cells after yellow fever vaccination. Each CDR3 protein gets one entry after TCRdb re-called the 5' RACE reads with MiXCR. The sample gives 300,000 or so distinct CDR3 sequences, almost 4% of which show up once; approximately 24% is in the top ten. The sample here was PBMCs, taken 5 days after the yellow fever booster vaccination. The receptor set was obtained from a man between 18 and 35 years old who received the YFV17D yellow fever vaccine.

The sample holds a few counts of this clonotype. The J gene is TRBJ2-7, the V gene TRBV21-1; TRBD1 is the table's D call, not checked against the DNA. TRBV21-1 is noted as a pseudogene. The CDR3 totals 17 residues. In DNA, the CDR3 is TGTGCCAGCAGCAAAGGCCTGAGGGCAGGGGGGTGTGTCGAGCAGTACGTC. Protein: CASSKGLRAGGCVEQYV.

The sample holds a few counts of this clonotype. The rearrangement links TRBV7-9 to TRBJ2-2; TRBD1 matches 7 bases. Germline trimming cut 2 bases from V and 0 bases from J; bases unmatched to any gene: 3. This CDR3 is 16 amino acids long. CDR1 is SEHNR and CDR2 is FQNEAQ in the germline V gene (reference sequence). CDR3 nucleotide sequence: TGTGCCAGCAGCTTACCCGACAGGGCGAACACCGGGGAGCTGTTTTTT. It codes for CASSLPDRANTGELFF.

CDR3 nucleotide sequence: TGTGCCAGCAGTAGCGGGATAGGCGGGGGGTCGGGGGAGACCCAGTACTTC. Encoded protein: CASSSGIGGGSGETQYF. The chain joins TRBV7-2 to TRBJ2-5; 8 nucleotides match TRBD2. Germline trimming cut 6 bases from V and 5 bases from J; bases unmatched to any gene: 17. Germline V CDR1 and CDR2: SGHTA, FQGNSA. The CDR3 spans 17 residues.

In this sample, this clonotype turned up a few times. The V call is TRBV4-3, the J call TRBJ1-1, with 8 bases aligning to TRBD1. There are 15 residues in the CDR3. The trim removed 0 bases at V and 10 bases at J, leaving 10 bases unmatched. The germline V gene has CDR1 LGHNA and CDR2 YSLEER. The CDR3 reads CASSQDWAGGLGAFF. The CDR3 DNA sequence: TGCGCCAGCAGCCAAGATTGGGCAGGGGGCTTGGGAGCTTTCTTT.

The CDR3 loop reads CASSPEAGGNTEAFF. The CDR3 DNA is TGTGCCAGCAGCCCAGAGGCGGGGGGTAACACTGAAGCTTTCTTT. This rearrangement joins TRBV11-2 to TRBJ1-1; the D gene is possibly TRBD1 (5 bases). Germline V gives CDR1 SGHAT, CDR2 FQNNGV. Trimming took off 5 bases at V and 2 bases at J, with 15 bases between the two ends. The CDR3 has 15 residues.

This chain uses TRBV25-1 with TRBJ2-7; TRBD1 agrees at 7 bases. Germline V gene data show CDR1 as MGHDK and CDR2 as SYGVNS. This CDR3 has 14 amino acids. Germline trimming cut 4 bases from V and 3 bases from J; bases unmatched to any gene: 6. In DNA form, the CDR3 reads TGTGCCAGCAGTGGAGACAGGGCCTACTACGAGCAGTACGTC. As protein: CASSGDRAYYEQYV.